This T cell receptor (beta chain) was sequenced in a study of CD8 T cells in Susac syndrome. Study details: Intravenous immunoglobulin alone or corticosteroids were being given to patients with Susac syndrome at blood draw, unless they were therapy-naive.

This clonotype was counted once. This CDR3 region has 14 residues. Trimming took 5 bases from V and 3 from J; bases not matched to a gene: 5. An amount of RNA that ranged from about 0.45 to 1 ug was reverse transcribed with random hexamers. Across 54 Vbeta and 13 Jbeta, immunoSEQ multiplex PCR amplified TCR beta CDR3. TCRdb re-called the immunoSEQ multiplex PCR reads with MiXCR, one entry per CDR3 protein. Of some 75,000 distinct CDR3 sequences in the sample, 93% were seen once. V usage is TRBV12-3 or TRBV12-4 and J usage is TRBJ1-2, with 8 bases identical to TRBD1. This sequence originates from a human donor with Susac syndrome. The sequencing input was CD8+ T cells from PBMCs. CDR3 DNA: TGTGCCAGCAGTCCGGGACAGGCGTACTATGGCTACACCTTC. Its translation is CASSPGQAYYGYTF.